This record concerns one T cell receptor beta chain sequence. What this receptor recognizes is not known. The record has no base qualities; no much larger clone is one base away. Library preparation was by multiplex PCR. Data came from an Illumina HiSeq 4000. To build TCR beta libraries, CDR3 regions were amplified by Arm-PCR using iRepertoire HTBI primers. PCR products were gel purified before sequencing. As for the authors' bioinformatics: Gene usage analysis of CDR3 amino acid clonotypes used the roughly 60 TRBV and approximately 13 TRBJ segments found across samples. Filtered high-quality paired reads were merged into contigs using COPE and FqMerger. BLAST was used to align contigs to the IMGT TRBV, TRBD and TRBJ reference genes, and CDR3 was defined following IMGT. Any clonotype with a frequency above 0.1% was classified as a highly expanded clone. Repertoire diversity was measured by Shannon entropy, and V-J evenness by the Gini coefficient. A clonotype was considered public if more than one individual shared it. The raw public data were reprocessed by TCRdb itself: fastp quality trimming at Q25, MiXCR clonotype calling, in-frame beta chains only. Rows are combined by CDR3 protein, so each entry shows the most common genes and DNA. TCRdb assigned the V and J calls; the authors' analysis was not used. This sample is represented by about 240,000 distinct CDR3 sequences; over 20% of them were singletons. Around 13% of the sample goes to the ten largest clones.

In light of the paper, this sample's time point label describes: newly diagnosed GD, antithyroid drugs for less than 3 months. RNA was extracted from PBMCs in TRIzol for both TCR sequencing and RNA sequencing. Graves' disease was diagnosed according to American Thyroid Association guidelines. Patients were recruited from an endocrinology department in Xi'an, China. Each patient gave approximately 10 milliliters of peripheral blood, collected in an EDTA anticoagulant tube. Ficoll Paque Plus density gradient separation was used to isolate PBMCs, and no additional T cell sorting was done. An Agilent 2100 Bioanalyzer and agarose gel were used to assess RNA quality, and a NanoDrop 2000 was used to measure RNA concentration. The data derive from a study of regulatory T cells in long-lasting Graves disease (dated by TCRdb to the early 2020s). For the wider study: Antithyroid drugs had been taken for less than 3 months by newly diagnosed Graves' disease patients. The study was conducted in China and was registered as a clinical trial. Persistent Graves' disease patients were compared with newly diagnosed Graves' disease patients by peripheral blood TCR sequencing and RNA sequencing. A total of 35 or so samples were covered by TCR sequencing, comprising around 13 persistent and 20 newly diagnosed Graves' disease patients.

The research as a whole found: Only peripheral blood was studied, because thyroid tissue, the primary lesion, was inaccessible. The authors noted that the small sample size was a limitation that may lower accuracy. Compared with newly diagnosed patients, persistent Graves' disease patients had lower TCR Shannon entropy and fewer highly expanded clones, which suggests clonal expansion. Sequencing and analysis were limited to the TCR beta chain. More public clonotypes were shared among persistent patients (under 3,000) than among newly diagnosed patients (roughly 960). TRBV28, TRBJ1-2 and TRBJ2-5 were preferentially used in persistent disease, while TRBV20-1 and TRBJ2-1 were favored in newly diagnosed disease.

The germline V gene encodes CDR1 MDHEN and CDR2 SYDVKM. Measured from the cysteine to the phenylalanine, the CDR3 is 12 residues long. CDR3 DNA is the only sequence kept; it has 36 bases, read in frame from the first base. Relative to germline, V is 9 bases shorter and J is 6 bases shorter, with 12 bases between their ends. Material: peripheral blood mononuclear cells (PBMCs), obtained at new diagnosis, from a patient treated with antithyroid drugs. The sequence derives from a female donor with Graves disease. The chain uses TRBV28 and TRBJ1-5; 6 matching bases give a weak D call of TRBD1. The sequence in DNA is TGTGCCAGTACAGGGTTTGGTCAGCCCCAGCATTTT. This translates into CASTGFGQPQHF.